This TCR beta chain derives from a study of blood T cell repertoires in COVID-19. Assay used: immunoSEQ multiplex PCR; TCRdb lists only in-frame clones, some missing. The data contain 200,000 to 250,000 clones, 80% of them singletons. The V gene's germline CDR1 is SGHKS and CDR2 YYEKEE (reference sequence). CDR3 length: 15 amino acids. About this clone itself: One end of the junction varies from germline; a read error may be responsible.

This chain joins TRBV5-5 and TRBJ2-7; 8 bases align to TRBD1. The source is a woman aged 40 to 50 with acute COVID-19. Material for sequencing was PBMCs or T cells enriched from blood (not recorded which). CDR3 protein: CASSLDRESSYEQYF. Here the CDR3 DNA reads TGTGCCAGCAGTTTGGACAGGGAAAGTTCCTACGAGCAGTACTTC.